This TCR beta chain was sequenced in a study of T cell repertoires in cytomegalovirus infection. A note on this clonotype: Its antigen remains unidentified.

V lost 0 bases and J lost 2, with 11 bases in between. Germline-derived CDR1 and CDR2 are MDHEN and SYDVKM. The CDR3 is made up of 16 amino acids. Study results and limitations: HLA-C-restricted TCR beta clonotypes specific for CMV led the ex vivo response.

In TCRdb, the reads were re-called with MiXCR into one record per CDR3 protein. The sample has approximately 310,000 distinct CDR3 sequences, roughly 25% seen once; the top ten hold roughly 14%. V gene TRBV28 combines with J gene TRBJ1-5; possible D gene TRBD1, 5 bases. The receptor was isolated from a human donor in good health (CMV status not recorded). Some clones in this sample may be carry-over from other donors' samples. This sample comprised cultured PBMCs, obtained from culture after CMV antigen stimulation. As DNA, the CDR3 is TGTGCCAGCAGTTTATGGCAGGGAGGAGGCAATCAGCCCCAGCATTTT. Protein sequence: CASSLWQGGGNQPQHF.